This T cell receptor beta chain originates from a study of identical twins (dated by TCRdb to 2016 to 2017). Regarding the complete study: TCR alpha and beta repertoires from monozygotic twins, unrelated adults of various ages and cord blood were deep-sequenced to test whether fetal clonotypes persist. To rule out contamination, replicate twin experiments were performed at different times with different library preparation protocols.

Every donor in the study was a healthy Caucasian. The study also sequenced three unrelated non-twin adults: a male aged 18 to 29, a male aged 50 to 59 and a female aged 50 to 59. Miltenyi CD45RO+ enrichment and human naive T-cell isolation kits were used to isolate memory (CD45RO+) and naive T cells from PBMC. Library preparation employed 5' RACE. The listed sequencing device is Illumina HiSeq 2000. A universal primer binding site was introduced by template switching, and a unique molecular identifier was present in the final cDNA, enabling accurate counting of TCR cDNA molecules. First-strand cDNA for TCR alpha and beta chains was synthesized from specific primers in the conserved constant-segment region. To control for contamination, every cDNA library carried two barcodes: a SMART-Mk sample barcode plus Illumina barcodes. TruSeq adapter sequences, together with Illumina sample barcodes, were added in two successive PCR steps. TCR alpha and beta cDNA libraries were sequenced on the Illumina HiSeq platform with custom primers. The original pipeline was this. Unique molecular identifiers were extracted from raw reads with MiGEC, and CDR3 positions were determined with MiXCR. Recombination models were inferred per individual with the repgenHMM and IGoR tools using an EM algorithm. The tcR package in R was used for shared clonotype analysis, with sharing normalized by the product of cloneset sizes. To study raw recombination free of thymic and clonal selection effects, out-of-frame nonproductive sequences were analyzed. The public reads were reprocessed in TCRdb via fastp at Q25 and MiXCR, keeping in-frame beta chains. Every distinct CDR3 protein forms one entry, paired with its most common genes and DNA. TCRdb, not the original authors, processed these V and J calls. The sample table records under 450,000 distinct CDR3 sequences; 18% of these occur just once. The ten biggest clones cover roughly an eighth of the sample.

As concerns this clonotype: Its binding antigen is unknown. The record has no base qualities; no much larger clone is one base away.

Study-wide findings and limitations: Compared with coincidental sharing between unrelated individuals, an excess of low generation-probability sequences was observed among out-of-frame TCR alpha sequences shared between twins. In beta out-of-frame sequences, excess twin sharing was weaker, because having fewer shared sequences lowered the signal-to-noise ratio. Fewer insertions were carried by abundant cord blood beta clonotypes; a weaker similar trend was observed in young adult naive repertoires, while no such trend was observed in memory repertoires. Zero-insertion analyses could be partly confounded by invariant T cells such as MAIT and iNKT, although diverse VJ usage argued against such confounding for most clonotypes. Recombination models systematically underestimated out-of-frame TCR alpha sharing in monozygotic twins but agreed with sharing between unrelated individuals. Because the same donors could not be followed over many years, conclusions were based on cross-sectional statistical analysis.

V has 6 bases trimmed and J has 4 bases trimmed; junction bases matching no gene number 14. Its CDR3 holds 18 amino acids, cysteine through phenylalanine. Only the CDR3 DNA is retained, 54 bases long and in frame from the first base. In the germline V gene, CDR1 corresponds to MNHNS and CDR2 to SASEGT. This clonotype was obtained from a man aged 50-60 years in good health. Material: naive T cells sorted from blood. Read against the paper, the sample's cell subset or site label means: cells isolated with a human naive T-cell isolation kit. The chain links TRBV6-1 with TRBJ2-1; 11 bases in the middle match TRBD2. The DNA sequence follows: TGTGCCAGCAGGAGAATTAGCGGGGGGGCCTTCGGGTACAATGAGCAGTTCTTC. It is translated as CASRRISGGAFGYNEQFF.